What follows are 2 T cell receptor beta chains derived from one specimen sequenced in a study of blood T cell repertoires in COVID-19. The repertoire was sequenced with immunoSEQ multiplex PCR; TCRdb's copy has only in-frame clones and lacks some. The data hold about 190,000 clones, with roughly 83% observed a single time. The sequencing input was PBMCs or T cells enriched from blood (not recorded which). The receptors here all came from a woman aged 25 to 39 who had recovered from COVID-19.

The V gene is TRBV6-5, the J gene TRBJ2-7; perhaps TRBD2 as D (5 bases). CDR3 length equals 13 residues. Trimming cost V 11 bases and J 0 bases, with 14 bases left between them. Germline-derived CDR1 and CDR2 are MNHEY and SVGAGI. Written as DNA, the CDR3 is TGTGCCTCTCGGGCGGGTCCCTCCTACGAGCAGTACTTC. Amino acid sequence: CASRAGPSYEQYF.

The chain recombines TRBV5-6 with TRBJ2-7; 9 nucleotides align to TRBD1. There are 19 residues in the CDR3. V lost 4 bases, J lost 2 bases, and 19 bases stayed unmatched. CDR1 and CDR2 from the germline V gene are SGHDT and YYEEEE. The CDR3 nucleotides are TGTGCCAGCAGCGCCACCGGGACAGGGTCATTGTCTCGTACCTACGAGCAGTACTTC. This translates into CASSATGTGSLSRTYEQYF.